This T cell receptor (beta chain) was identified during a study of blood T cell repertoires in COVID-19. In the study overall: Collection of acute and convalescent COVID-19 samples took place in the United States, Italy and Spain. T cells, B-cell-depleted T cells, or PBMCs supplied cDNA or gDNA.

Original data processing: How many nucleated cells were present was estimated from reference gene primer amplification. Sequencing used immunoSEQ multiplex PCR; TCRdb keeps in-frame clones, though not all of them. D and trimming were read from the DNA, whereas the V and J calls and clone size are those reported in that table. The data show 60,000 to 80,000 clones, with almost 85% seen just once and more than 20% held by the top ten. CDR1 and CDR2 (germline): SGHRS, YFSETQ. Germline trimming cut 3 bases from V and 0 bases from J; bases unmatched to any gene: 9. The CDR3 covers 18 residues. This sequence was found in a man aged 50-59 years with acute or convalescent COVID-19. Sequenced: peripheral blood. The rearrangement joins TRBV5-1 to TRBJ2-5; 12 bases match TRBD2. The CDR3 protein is CASSSGLAGPWYQETQYF. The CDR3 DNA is TGCGCCAGCAGCTCAGGACTAGCGGGGCCATGGTACCAAGAGACCCAGTACTTC.